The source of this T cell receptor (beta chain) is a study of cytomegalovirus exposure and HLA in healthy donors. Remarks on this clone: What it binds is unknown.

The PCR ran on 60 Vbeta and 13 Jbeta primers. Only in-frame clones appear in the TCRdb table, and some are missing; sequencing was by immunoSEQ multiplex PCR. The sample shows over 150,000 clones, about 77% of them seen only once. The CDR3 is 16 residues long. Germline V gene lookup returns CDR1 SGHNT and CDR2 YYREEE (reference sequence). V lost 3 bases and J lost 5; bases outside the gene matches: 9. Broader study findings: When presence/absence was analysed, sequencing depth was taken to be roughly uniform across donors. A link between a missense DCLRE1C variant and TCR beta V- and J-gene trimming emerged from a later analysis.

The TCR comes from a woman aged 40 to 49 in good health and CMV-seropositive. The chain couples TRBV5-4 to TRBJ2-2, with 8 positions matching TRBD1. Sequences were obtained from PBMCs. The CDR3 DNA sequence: TGTGCCAGCAGCTCCGATTTGGACAGGGTAACCGGGGAGCTGTTTTTT. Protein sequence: CASSSDLDRVTGELFF.